This TCR beta chain was sequenced during a study of spatial heterogeneity in lung cancer. Study in general: Consistent detection of more beta-chain than alpha-chain sequences was observed. Study-wide results and limits: Circulating ubiquitous expanded tumor TCRs were observed more frequently at resection than at follow-up.

Stated time point: sample taken at primary tumor resection. Samples were donated by 72 untreated early-stage non-small cell lung cancer patients. TCRs were sequenced from unsorted whole RNA of tumor, nontumor lung or PBMC. Ten or more counts support this clonotype. What it binds is unknown. TCRdb re-called the 5' RACE reads through MiXCR, storing one row per CDR3 protein. The sample holds approximately 40,000 distinct CDR3 sequences, more than 7% seen once. The TCR comes from a female donor with early-stage non-small cell lung cancer. The sample was PBMCs, taken at surgery.

In DNA, the CDR3 is TGTGCCATCAGTGACGCTAGCGGGAGGGCCCAGGGAGAGACCCAGTACTTC. Amino acid sequence: CAISDASGRAQGETQYF. The J gene is TRBJ2-5, the V gene TRBV10-3; 12 bases align to TRBD2. The CDR3 has 17 amino acids. Germline values: CDR1 ENHRY, CDR2 SYGVKD. Trimming removed 3 bases from V and 4 bases from J; junction bases left unmatched: 9.